Listed here is a single T cell receptor (beta chain). This receptor's antigen is unknown. No much larger clonotype is one base removed from it; base qualities were not supplied. Measured from the cysteine to the phenylalanine, the CDR3 is 20 residues long. Only CDR3 DNA remains: 60 bases, in frame from the first base. At the junction V is shortened by 0 bases and J by 2 bases; bases outside the gene matches: 15. CDR1 and CDR2 are drawn from the germline V gene: LGHNA, YSLEER. These data originate in a study of cytomegalovirus exposure and HLA in healthy donors listed by TCRdb under 2017. At the level of the whole study: According to an earlier analysis of 450 to 650 of the donors, some 170 million T cells yielded 95 million to 140 million unique TCR beta sequences and about 300 Gb of sequence data. Donor age, sex, ethnicity and CMV serostatus were collected together with the repertoire data. To decide whether each TCR beta V gene segment behaved as functional or pseudogenic, an earlier analysis of fewer than 750 of the donors relied on high-throughput TCR beta sequencing. HLA typing included class I and class II loci at four-digit resolution. The number of typed donors differed by locus: 629-630 for A, B, C, DRB1 and DQB1; about 520 for DQA1; about 600 for DPA1; and 450 to 480 for DPB1. The genetic ancestry cluster associated with self-reported Caucasian donors included around four fifths of the roughly 360 genotyped donors. Using immunosequencing, the study profiled T cell repertoires from 666 subjects and related those repertoires to cytomegalovirus serostatus. The study aimed to test whether cataloging public T cell receptors could reveal signatures of past pathogen exposure. Every repertoire in the discovery cohort had been generated on one and the same sequencing platform. In a later analysis, previously published TCR beta repertoires from 550 to 700 donors were re-analyzed and high-resolution HLA genotyping was added so that TCR occurrence patterns could be studied. Genome-wide SNP genotypes for about 65% of the 666 donors were used in a later genetic analysis, which treated that subset as a discovery cohort. Roughly 5 DR-DQ haplotypes were handled as single units for association and clustering because linkage in the cohort was strong. Along with the approximately 700-subject first cohort, a separate validation cohort of about 110 different subjects was used. Roughly 300 gigabases of sequencing data and about 92 million unique TCR sequences made up an early release that covered nearly 650 HLA-typed donors. High-throughput TCR immunosequencing, statistical association of individual TCRs with disease status, and machine learning were combined to predict cytomegalovirus infection status. Among almost 400 genotyped donors of the cohort, an average of about 240,000 unique TCR beta nucleotide sequences were sequenced per donor, roughly 20% of them non-productive. In the later analysis, no new phenotypic data were used to find candidate immune exposures; instead, reliance was placed on TCR beta sequences and their occurrence across donors.

Library construction relied on the immunoSEQ multiplex PCR assay. For the multiplex PCR, a mixture combining 60 forward primers for TCR Vbeta segments and 13 reverse primers for TCR Jbeta segments was used. A multiplex PCR assay on genomic DNA amplified the CDR3 region of rearranged TCR beta genes. On the Illumina HiSeq System, the amplified TCR beta libraries were sequenced as 87-base-pair reads. The paper's processing steps were these. In a later analysis, 77 million or so unique TCR beta chains were counted across the roughly 670 repertoires, and approximately 11 million of these chains were shared by at least two donors. A nearest-neighbor algorithm error-corrected the raw reads and collapsed the reads into unique sequences, merging closely related sequences to remove PCR and sequencing errors. V, D and J gene segments were assigned by aligning CDR3 sequences to IMGT reference sequences. For a sequence to be retained, a match of at least six nucleotides to both a V gene segment and a J gene segment was required. A rearrangement counted as productive if the CDR3 had no stop codons and remained in frame with V and J, and every other rearrangement counted as non-productive. Following IMGT convention, CDR3 was defined as the stretch from the second conserved V-encoded cysteine up to the conserved J-encoded phenylalanine. In an earlier analysis of 550 to 650 of the donors, sequences lacking an unambiguous match to a single V gene segment were excluded. An earlier analysis of about 590 of the donors classified V segments as functional when productive rearrangements were above 56.7% and as segregating when the standard deviation between donors was above 5%. A statistical classification framework was built for diagnosing cytomegalovirus status from the catalog of TCR beta chain sequences. In a later analysis, TCR nucleotide sequences were compared against IMGT/GENE-DB human TR gene sequences so that V and J genes could be assigned. In a later analysis, CDR3 sequences and most-parsimonious VDJ recombination scenarios were assigned using the TCRdist pipeline. In a later analysis, each TCR beta chain was defined by its CDR3 amino acid sequence together with its V-gene family, and reads lacking a unique V-gene family were excluded. In a later analysis, 500 to 700 highly shared, low-generation-probability nucleotide sequences were removed to address suspected cross-contamination and a sequencing artifact. In a later analysis, a clonal expansion index was calculated for each public chain from normalized within-repertoire ranks of inferred template counts. A later analysis computed generation probabilities with a VDJ recombination model fitted to out-of-frame rearrangements, and checked the results against IGoR. In a later analysis, TCR-TCR, TCR-HLA and TCR-CMV co-occurrence was scored with hypergeometric tests, and a repertoire-size bias correction was applied to TCR pairs. In a later analysis, false discovery rates were estimated by permuting HLA or CMV assignments 20 times. In a later analysis, co-occurring TCRs were grouped with DBSCAN, and TCRdist sequence similarity was added when clustering was performed within HLA-allele-positive subsets. Co-occurrence clustering excluded repertoires with fewer than 30,000 or more than 120,000 public chains, plus five with anomalous nucleotide sharing. As stored in TCRdb, this immuneACCESS dataset retains in-frame rearrangements with V and J assigned. A fraction of the clones does not appear; measured against another copy, unresolved V genes explain less than half of the discrepancy, and the remainder lacks a known reason. V and J calls and clone size follow that table, whereas D and trimming were derived from the DNA. The sample records around 130,000 clones, about 82% of which are singletons. 5% to 6% of the sample is in the top ten clones.

General study outcomes and caveats: Only TCR beta chains were sequenced in this cohort, and the absence of alpha or paired-chain data limited detectable features. Immune exposure information for the cohort was limited to CMV serostatus. The study listed 164 TCR beta chains as associated with cytomegalovirus. Roughly uniform sequencing depth across donors was assumed in presence/absence analyses, although this assumption may not hold. Most CMV-associated TCR beta chains appeared to be HLA-restricted in a later analysis, and the HLA associations seemed to be driven largely by CMV exposure. Because the 87-base-pair reads could not distinguish some IMGT-functional V segments, including TRBV6-2 and TRBV6-3, those segments were excluded. Correlated functional status among segregating V segments might reflect linkage disequilibrium, but an unknown experimental factor could not be ruled out. When HLA alleles, especially DR and DQ, strongly co-occurred, TCR associations were difficult to assign to individual alleles. A cluster of highly shared sequence variants was judged likely to be a technical artifact of the sequencing pipeline. Compared with the 666-donor mean, donors in an Asian-associated ancestry cluster had fewer N-insertions in productive TCRs, according to a later genetic analysis. Most TCR sequences were observed very rarely across donors, whereas some public TCRs were present in many individuals. In a later analysis, HLA-associated TCR beta chains were found to be more clonally expanded and to have lower generation probabilities than equally common non-associated chains. An association between a missense DCLRE1C variant and V-gene and J-gene trimming of TCR beta chains was found in a later genetic analysis and replicated in an independent cohort. An earlier analysis of 587 of the donors showed that most TCR beta V segments appeared in productive rearrangements either about 87% or about 30% of the time, which broadly matched IMGT annotations. In a later analysis, several top co-occurrence clusters were reported to appear linked to parvovirus B19, influenza, CMV and Epstein-Barr virus. Because counts were too low, some 17 rarely observed V segments, including chromosome 9 orphons, were excluded from the earlier analysis of roughly 580 of the donors. A few of the identified cytomegalovirus-associated TCR beta chains were confirmed in vitro to be specific for cytomegalovirus antigens. Because some donors lacked HLA typing at each locus, the association tests relied only on the typed subset. A further reported finding was that TCR beta sequences accurately predicted the HLA-A and HLA-B alleles for most subjects in the first cohort. In a later analysis, 15,000 to 20,000 TCR beta sequences were associated with specific HLA alleles at a false discovery rate of 0.05. In a later analysis, TCR association rates were found to vary across HLA loci, with the most associated TCRs seen for DRB1 alleles and the fewest for HLA-C alleles. The authors suggested that the approach could potentially be generalized to other disease states and immunological phenotypes. The classifier was reported to diagnose cytomegalovirus status with high specificity and sensitivity in both the original cohort and the validation cohort.

In total, 630 or so healthy bone marrow donors made up the cohort. Cohort members were all nominally healthy when sampled, although unrecorded immune exposures were likely present. The donor tested CMV seronegative and was one of the 352 seronegative cohort members. Each donor provided a peripheral blood sample, and peripheral blood mononuclear cells were used for TCR beta sequencing. The Qiagen DNeasy Blood Extraction Kit was used to extract genomic DNA from the blood cell samples. The clonotype was recovered from a man aged 25 to 45 in good health and CMV-seronegative. The sequenced sample consisted of PBMCs. Rearrangement joined TRBV4-3 to TRBJ2-7; TRBD1 aligns with 11 central bases. Read as DNA, the sequence is TGCGCCAGCAGCCAAGATGGCGAGGGACAGGGGGTTAAGTGCACCTACGAGCAGTACTTC. Translated, this gives CASSQDGEGQGVKCTYEQYF.